The clone carrying this TCR beta chain was seen a few times. Its antigen remains unidentified. CDR1 is LNHDA and CDR2 is SQIVND in the germline V gene (reference sequence). The CDR3 covers 16 residues. The V gene end was trimmed by 3 bases and the J gene end by 1 base; junction bases not matched to a gene: 4. What was amplified from RNA transcripts were TCR beta CDR3 regions. Carried out on the TCR CDR3, a first-round RT-PCR used the HTBI primer set. TCRdb ran MiXCR on the multiplex PCR reads and lists one entry per CDR3 protein. Of just under 750,000 distinct CDR3 sequences in the sample, under 45% are singletons; the top ten hold roughly 31%. The study excluded patients with uncontrolled infection, other autoimmune disease, pregnancy or lactation. The source of the sample is a study of T cells in Graves' hyperthyroidism and ophthalmopathy. Study outcomes and limitations: Most clonotypes expanded in the thyroid (above 0.001) were also present in blood. Separation of ophthalmopathy from stable hyperthyroidism was achieved by a 13 V-J model.

This TCR derives from a woman aged 40 to 50 with Graves' hyperthyroidism. The material sequenced was blood. This chain connects TRBV19 to TRBJ2-2; TRBD2 aligns across 8 bases. CDR3 in DNA: TGTGCCAGTAGTATGGGGCTAGCGGGGAACACCGGGGAGCTGTTTTTT. Translating gives CASSMGLAGNTGELFF. Using reference TRBV19 and TRBJ2-2 for the parts outside the CDR3, the full variable domain is DGGITQSPKYLFRKEGQNVTLSCEQNLNHDAMYWYRQDPGQGLRLIYYSQIVNDFQKGDIAEGYSVSREKKESFPLTVTSAQKNPTAFYLCASSMGLAGNTGELFFGEGSRLTVL.